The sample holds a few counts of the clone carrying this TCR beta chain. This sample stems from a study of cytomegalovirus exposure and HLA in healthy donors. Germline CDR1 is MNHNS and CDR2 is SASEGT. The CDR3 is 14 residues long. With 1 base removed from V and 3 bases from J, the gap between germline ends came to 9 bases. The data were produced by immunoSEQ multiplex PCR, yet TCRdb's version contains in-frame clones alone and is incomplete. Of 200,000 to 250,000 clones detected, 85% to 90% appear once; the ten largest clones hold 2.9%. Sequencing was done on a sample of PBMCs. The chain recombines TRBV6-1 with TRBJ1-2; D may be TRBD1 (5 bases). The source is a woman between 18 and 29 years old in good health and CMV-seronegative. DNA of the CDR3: TGTGCCAGCAGTGAAGGCACGGGGGACTATGGCTACACCTTC. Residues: CASSEGTGDYGYTF.